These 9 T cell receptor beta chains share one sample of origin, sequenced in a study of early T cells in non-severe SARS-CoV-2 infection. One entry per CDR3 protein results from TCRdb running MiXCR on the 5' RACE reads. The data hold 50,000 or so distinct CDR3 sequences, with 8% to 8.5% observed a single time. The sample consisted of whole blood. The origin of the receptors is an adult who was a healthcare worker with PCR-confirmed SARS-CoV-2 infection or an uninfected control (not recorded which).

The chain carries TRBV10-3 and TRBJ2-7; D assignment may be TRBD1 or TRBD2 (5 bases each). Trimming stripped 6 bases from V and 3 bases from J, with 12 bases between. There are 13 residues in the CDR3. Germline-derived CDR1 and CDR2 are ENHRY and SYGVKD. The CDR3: CAIRGVSGYEQYF. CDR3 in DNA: TGTGCCATCAGGGGGGTCAGCGGCTACGAGCAGTACTTC.

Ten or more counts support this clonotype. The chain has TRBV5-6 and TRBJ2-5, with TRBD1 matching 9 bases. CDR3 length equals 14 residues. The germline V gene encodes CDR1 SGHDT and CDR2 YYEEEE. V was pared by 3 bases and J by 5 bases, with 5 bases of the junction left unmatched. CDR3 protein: CASSSTGGAETQYF. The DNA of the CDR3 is TGTGCCAGCAGCTCTACAGGGGGCGCGGAGACCCAGTACTTC.

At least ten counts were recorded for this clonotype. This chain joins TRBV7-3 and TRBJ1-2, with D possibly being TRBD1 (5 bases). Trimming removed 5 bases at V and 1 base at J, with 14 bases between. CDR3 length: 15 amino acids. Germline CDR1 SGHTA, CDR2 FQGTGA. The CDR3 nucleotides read TGTGCCAGCAGCGTAGGGGTCGGGGATAACTATGGCTACACCTTC. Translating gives CASSVGVGDNYGYTF.

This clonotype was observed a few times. For the CDR3, the DNA is TGTGCCACCGCGGGACAGGGGGAATACGAGCAGTACTTC. Amino acid sequence: CATAGQGEYEQYF. The gene calls are TRBV6-6 and TRBJ2-7; 11 bases are shared with TRBD1. The CDR3 totals 13 residues. The V segment lost 10 bases and the J segment 4 bases; nucleotides outside the gene matches: 6. CDR1 MNHNY and CDR2 SVGAGI come from the germline V gene (reference sequence).

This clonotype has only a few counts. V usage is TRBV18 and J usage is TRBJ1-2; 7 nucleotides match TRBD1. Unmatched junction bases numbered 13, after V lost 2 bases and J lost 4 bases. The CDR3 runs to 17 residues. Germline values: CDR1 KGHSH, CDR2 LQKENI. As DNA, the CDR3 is TGTGCCAGCTCACCAAACTGGGCAGGGGGTCGTGGCTATGGCTACACCTTC. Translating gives CASSPNWAGGRGYGYTF.

The CDR3 sequence is CASSLEGGETQYF. As DNA, the CDR3 is TGTGCCAGCAGTCTGGAAGGTGGGGAGACCCAGTACTTC. This sequence joins TRBV2 and TRBJ2-5, with D unresolved. Trimming took off 5 bases at V and 5 bases at J, with 12 bases between the two ends. Germline V CDR1 and CDR2: SNHLY, FYNNEI. The CDR3 is made up of 13 amino acids.

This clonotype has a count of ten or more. This CDR3 is CSALAGSYEQYF. CDR3 bases: TGCAGCGCGCTGGCCGGGAGCTACGAGCAGTACTTC. The chain links TRBV29-1 to TRBJ2-7; tentatively, D is TRBD2 (6 bases). Germline loops: CDR1 SQVTM, CDR2 ANQGSEA. The CDR3 spans 12 residues. Between the trimmed V and J ends, which lost 7 bases and 3 bases, there was a span of 13 bases.

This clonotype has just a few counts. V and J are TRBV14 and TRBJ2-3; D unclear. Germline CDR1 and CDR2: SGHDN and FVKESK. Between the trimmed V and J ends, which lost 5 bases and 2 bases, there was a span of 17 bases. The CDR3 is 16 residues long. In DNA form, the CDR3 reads TGTGCCAGCAGCTCCCAGGACCGAAGAACCACAGATACGCAGTATTTT. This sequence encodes CASSSQDRRTTDTQYF.

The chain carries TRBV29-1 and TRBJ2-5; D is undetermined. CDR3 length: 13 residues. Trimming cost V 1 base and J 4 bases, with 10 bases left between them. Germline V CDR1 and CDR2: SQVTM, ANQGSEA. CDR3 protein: CSVEGPGGETQYF. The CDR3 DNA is TGCAGCGTTGAAGGGCCGGGTGGAGAGACCCAGTACTTC.